Each of the 12 T cell receptor beta chains below was sequenced from the same sample in a study of monozygotic twins with inflammatory bowel disease. Reprocessing the 5' RACE reads, TCRdb reports a single entry for every CDR3 protein and omits DNA. The listing contains more than 120,000 distinct CDR3 sequences. Sequenced: blood. These receptors were collected from a human donor with ulcerative colitis or Crohn's disease, or a healthy co-twin of an affected twin (not recorded which).

The chain employs TRBV10-3 and TRBJ1-6; TCRdb's assignment of TRBD1 cannot be checked, as there is no DNA. The CDR3 contains 17 residues. Germline assignment: CDR1 ENHRY and CDR2 SYGVKD. CDR3 in amino acids: CAISNGAGDTNNSPLHF.

The CDR3 loop is CASGLTGPSSYNSPLHF. This chain connects TRBV28 to TRBJ1-6; TCRdb picks TRBD1, but there is no DNA to check that call. The CDR3 is 17 amino acids. Germline V gene lookup returns CDR1 MDHEN and CDR2 SYDVKM.

This chain connects TRBV5-4 to TRBJ2-5; TCRdb returns TRBD1, unconfirmable since there is no DNA. Germline-derived CDR1 and CDR2 are SGHNT and YYREEE (reference sequence). The CDR3 length is 16 residues. The CDR3 sequence: CASSRNPRLGRETQYF.

The genes are TRBV5-1 and TRBJ1-1; TCRdb's assignment of TRBD1 cannot be checked, as there is no DNA. This CDR3 has 14 residues. The germline V gene encodes CDR1 SGHRS and CDR2 YFSETQ. CDR3 region: CASSLAPGETEAFF.

The chain uses TRBV5-1 and TRBJ2-3; TCRdb calls TRBD1, which cannot be checked without DNA. The germline CDR1 and CDR2 sequences are SGHRS and YFSETQ. The CDR3 runs to 15 residues. The CDR3 region is CASSGWGTYTDTQYF.

The J gene is TRBJ2-2, the V gene TRBV5-1; lacking DNA, the TRBD1 call made by TCRdb goes unchecked. The CDR3 is 16 amino acids. From germline, CDR1 is SGHRS and CDR2 YFSETQ. The CDR3 loop reads CASSLATGVFAGELFF.

The chain carries TRBV6-1 and TRBJ1-1; TCRdb calls TRBD1, which cannot be checked without DNA. Germline lookup yields CDR1 MNHNS and CDR2 SASEGT. This CDR3 is 13 amino acids long. The CDR3 loop is CASTKTAPTEAFF.

The J gene is TRBJ2-7, the V gene TRBV7-2; TCRdb selects TRBD2, and the lack of DNA leaves this call unchecked. This CDR3 is 14 amino acids long. In germline, CDR1 is SGHTA, CDR2 FQGNSA. The CDR3 region is CASSKGLRTYEQYF.

J is TRBJ2-5 and V is TRBV20-1; TCRdb gives TRBD1 as the D gene, but with no DNA this cannot be confirmed. The CDR3 covers 13 residues. Looked up from germline, CDR1 is DFQATT and CDR2 is SNEGSKA (reference sequence). The CDR3 sequence: CSAGDRVQETQYF.

The chain is built from TRBV7-2 and TRBJ1-5. Germline V lookup: CDR1 SGHTA, CDR2 FQGNSA. This CDR3 is built from 13 residues. CDR3 protein: CASSLVASQPQHF.

V gene TRBV10-3 combines with J gene TRBJ2-1; the D call from TCRdb, TRBD1, cannot be confirmed without DNA. Per germline, CDR1 ENHRY and CDR2 SYGVKD. The CDR3 runs to 15 residues. The CDR3 reads CAISVLGGPGDEQFF.

V and J are TRBV3-1 and TRBJ2-7. There are 13 residues in the CDR3. Looked up from germline, CDR1 is LGHDT and CDR2 is YNNKEL (reference sequence). This chain's CDR3 is CASSQEAVRVQYF.